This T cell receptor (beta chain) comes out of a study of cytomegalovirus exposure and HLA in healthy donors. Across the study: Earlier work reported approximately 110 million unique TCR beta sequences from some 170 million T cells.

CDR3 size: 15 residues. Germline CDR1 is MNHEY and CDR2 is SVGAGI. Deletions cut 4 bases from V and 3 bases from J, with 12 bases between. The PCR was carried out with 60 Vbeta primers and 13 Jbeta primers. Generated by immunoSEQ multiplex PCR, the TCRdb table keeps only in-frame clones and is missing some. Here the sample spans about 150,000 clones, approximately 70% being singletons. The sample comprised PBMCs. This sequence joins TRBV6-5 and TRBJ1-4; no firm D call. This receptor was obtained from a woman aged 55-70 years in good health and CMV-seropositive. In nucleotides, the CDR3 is TGTGCCAGCAGTTTTGCCCCGAGGGCTAATGAAAAACTGTTTTTT. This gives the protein CASSFAPRANEKLFF.